This T cell receptor (beta chain) was found in a study of cytomegalovirus exposure and HLA in healthy donors. The study, taken as a whole, reports: A cluster of highly shared sequence variants was likely a sequencing artifact.

As for this clone: Its specificity is not known.

The PCR ran on 60 Vbeta and 13 Jbeta primers. Some clones are missing from TCRdb's copy, which holds only in-frame ones; the method was immunoSEQ multiplex PCR. The listing contains some 150,000 clones. Trimming cost V 4 bases and J 0 bases, with 15 bases left between them. CDR1 and CDR2 from the germline V gene are SGHNT and YYREEE (reference sequence). The CDR3 consists of 16 residues. This sequence was found in a young woman in good health and CMV-seronegative. The genes are TRBV5-4 and TRBJ2-3, with D tentatively TRBD2 (5 bases). The sample taken for sequencing was PBMCs. The CDR3 spells CASSPPPSGSTDTQYF. The CDR3, as DNA: TGTGCCAGCAGCCCCCCCCCGAGCGGTAGCACAGATACGCAGTATTTT.